This TCR beta chain came from a study of blood T cell repertoires in COVID-19 (dated by TCRdb to the early 2020s). Study-wide context: Samples covering the acute and convalescent phases of COVID-19 were provided by collaborators in the United States, Italy and Spain. The material from the prospective study consisted of cDNA or gDNA derived from T cells, B-cell-depleted T cells, or PBMCs. Deeply sampled blood TCRbeta repertoires from subjects exposed to, actively infected with, or recovered from COVID-19 were included in the dataset. The repertoires were made available in a free public database intended to serve as a resource for research on the immune response to SARS-CoV-2. The samples were drawn from two sources: the first 160 participants of the ongoing ImmuneRACE study, and about 1,300 subjects contributed by 6 global collaborators. A de-identified subject ID, COVID-19 status, age in years and sex were almost always included in the sample metadata. Where available, HLA class I and class II types were taken from metadata supplied by the sample provider and were not determined by assay-based typing. Findings and caveats that apply to the study as a whole: The amount of clinical and demographic metadata varied by source and participant and was provided uncurated.

The immunoSEQ Assay, a bias-controlled multiplex PCR, was used to amplify TCRbeta CDR3 regions from genomic DNA. On the authors' methods: The number of nucleated cells in each sample was estimated from the amplification of reference gene primers within the assay. Sequence reads were collapsed and filtered to measure the absolute abundance of every unique TCRbeta CDR3 rearrangement. Productive Simpson clonality was computed per sample as the square root of Simpson's diversity index over productive rearrangements. The clones in this table, taken by TCRdb from immuneACCESS, are in-frame only. Not every clone is retained; where verified, under half of the shortfall comes from an unresolved V gene, and the cause of the rest is unknown. V and J calls and clone size are copied from that table; D and trimming were computed from the DNA. The sample yields nearly 250,000 clones; 86% were counted once. Approximately 5.5% of the sample goes to the ten largest clones.

Relative to germline, V is 3 bases shorter and J is 7 bases shorter, with 15 bases between their ends. Reading from cysteine to phenylalanine, the CDR3 counts 13 amino acids. Only CDR3 DNA remains: 39 bases, in frame from the first base. CDR1 and CDR2 (DFQATT, SNEGSKA) derive from the germline V gene (reference sequence). With regard to this clone: The antigen this receptor binds is unknown. No base quality information exists; no much larger clone differs at one position.

One collaborating source in Seattle enrolled patients while the patients were actively infected and followed the patients over time throughout the course of disease. Whole blood was collected in K2EDTA tubes by collaborating institutions according to the institutions' own protocols. For TCRbeta analysis, collaborators shipped samples in one of three forms: frozen whole blood, isolated PBMCs, or DNA extracted from either of those sample types. The receptor was derived from a woman older than 75 with COVID-19, enrolled during active disease. Rearrangement joined TRBV20-1 to TRBJ1-1; the D gene cannot be resolved reliably. Material: peripheral blood. The CDR3 here reads CSASGRSTLEAFF. The DNA reads TGCAGTGCTAGTGGCAGGTCCACACTTGAAGCTTTCTTT.